This paragraph reports one TCR beta chain. Its antigen is unidentified. The donors were part of the validation cohort, which consisted of about 120 subjects and was separate from the first cohort of under 850 subjects. The data belong to a study of cytomegalovirus exposure and HLA in healthy donors. Across the study: The same platform was used for the 130 or so validation repertoires as for the roughly 730 first-cohort repertoires, as reported in a later analysis. General study points: Most TCR sequences were rare, but some public TCRs occurred in many donors.

Germline V gene data show CDR1 as SEHNR and CDR2 as FQNEAQ (reference sequence). The CDR3 has 14 residues. Trimming at V came to 5 bases and at J to 7 bases, leaving 7 bases not matched to a gene. Using immunoSEQ multiplex PCR, the repertoire was profiled, and TCRdb retains in-frame clones only, with some absent. The sample has roughly 200,000 clones; approximately 78% are singletons. Sequenced: PBMCs. The chain employs TRBV7-9 and TRBJ2-1, with TRBD2 matching 8 bases. The source of this sequence is a woman aged 30 to 39 in good health and CMV-seronegative. The CDR3 DNA reads TGTGCCAGCAGCCTCGGGACTAGGTCAAATGAGCAGTTCTTC. Protein product: CASSLGTRSNEQFF.